The text below deals with one TCR beta chain. The antigen is undetermined. This CDR3 comprises 14 residues. CDR1 and CDR2 from the germline V gene are MGHRA and YSYEKL. Trimming took off 4 bases at V and 4 bases at J, with 11 bases between the two ends. This sample was taken from a study of OX40 agonist ivuxolimab in advanced cancers. Study-wide context: In this trial design, patients received ivuxolimab intravenously at 0.01 to 10 mg/kg every 2 weeks. Study-level findings and limits: It was not determined which antigens were specifically recognized by the peripheral T cells that had undergone clonal expansion.

Repertoires were generated with immunoSEQ multiplex PCR, while TCRdb's copy carries only in-frame clones and drops some. The sample contains over 85,000 clones, about 83% of which appear only once. The chain couples TRBV4-1 to TRBJ1-3; D is undetermined. The TCR originated in an adult with an advanced solid tumor such as melanoma, head and neck, liver or kidney cancer. Sequencing was performed on CD4+ or CD8+ T cells sorted from blood, taken in a trial of the OX40 agonist ivuxolimab. The CDR3 sequence: CASSPGQRGNTIYF. CDR3 DNA: TGCGCCAGCAGCCCCGGGCAGCGCGGAAACACCATATATTTT.